Following are 11 T cell receptor beta chains from one sample sequenced in a study of T cell repertoires in cytomegalovirus infection. Which antigens these TCRs recognize remains unknown. In TCRdb, the reads were re-called with MiXCR into one record per CDR3 protein. This table holds approximately 50,000 distinct CDR3 sequences, around 20% found once. The specimen was CD8+ T cells from cultured PBMCs, collected from culture after CMV antigen stimulation. All receptors come from a human donor in good health (CMV status not recorded). Some clones in this sample may be carry-over from other donors' samples.

The chain is built from TRBV7-3 and TRBJ2-3; tentative D call: TRBD2 (7 bases). Germline CDR1 and CDR2: SGHTA and FQGTGA. V lost 3 bases to trimming and J lost 5 bases, with 9 bases between them. The CDR3 has 13 amino acids. The CDR3 is CASSFGGQDTQYF. In nucleotides, the CDR3 is TGTGCCAGCAGCTTCGGGGGGCAAGATACGCAGTATTTT.

The chain couples TRBV11-2 to TRBJ1-2; D not certain. Per germline, CDR1 SGHAT and CDR2 FQNNGV. CDR3 length equals 11 residues. V lost 5 bases, J lost 8 bases, and 9 bases lay in between. CDR3 coding DNA: TGTGCCAGCAGCCCCCCGGGGGGCTACACCTTC. Translated, it gives CASSPPGGYTF.

The chain links TRBV7-9 to TRBJ2-4; D unresolved. The length of the CDR3 is 15 residues. Trimming took off 1 base at V and 1 base at J, with 8 bases between the two ends. Germline CDR1 and CDR2: SEHNR and FQNEAQ (reference sequence). CDR3 in amino acids: CASSLDGFAKNIQYF. Here the CDR3 DNA reads TGTGCCAGCAGCTTAGATGGGTTCGCCAAAAACATTCAGTACTTC.

The V gene is TRBV27, the J gene TRBJ1-1, with D possibly being TRBD1 (6 bases). Between the trimmed V and J ends, which lost 5 bases and 2 bases, there was a span of 12 bases. The CDR3 extends over 14 amino acids. Germline CDR1 reads MNHEY; CDR2 reads SMNVEV (reference sequence). The CDR3 loop is CASSTRTANTEAFF. CDR3 DNA sequence: TGTGCCAGCAGTACCCGGACAGCCAACACTGAAGCTTTCTTT.

The chain joins TRBV7-6 to TRBJ2-7; the D gene is possibly TRBD1 (5 bases). Germline assignment: CDR1 SGHVS and CDR2 FNYEAQ. The CDR3 has 13 residues. The ends were cut back, 6 bases at V and 5 bases at J, with 14 bases in the middle. CDR3 in amino acids: CASRYQVGHEQYF. Written as DNA, the CDR3 is TGTGCCAGCAGGTATCAGGTGGGGCACGAGCAGTACTTC.

This clonotype was seen only a few times. The chain has TRBV10-3 and TRBJ2-7; tentatively, D is TRBD1 (6 bases). The CDR3 is 12 residues long. CDR1 is ENHRY and CDR2 is SYGVKD in the germline V gene. Trimming removed 6 bases from V and 0 bases from J, with 6 bases in between. This chain's CDR3 is CAIRDSSYEQYF. The CDR3 DNA sequence: TGTGCCATCAGGGACAGCTCCTACGAGCAGTACTTC.

This clonotype was seen repeatedly, ten times or more. The CDR3: CASSSQGLAGGNQETQYF. The CDR3, as DNA: TGTGCCAGCAGCTCACAGGGACTAGCGGGGGGTAACCAAGAGACCCAGTACTTC. The chain employs TRBV7-2 and TRBJ2-5; 15 bases are shared with TRBD2. Germline loops: CDR1 SGHTA, CDR2 FQGNSA. The junction had 6 bases not matched to a gene; V was cut back by 4 bases and J by 0 bases. The CDR3 covers 18 residues.

This chain joins TRBV11-2 and TRBJ1-1; D is perhaps TRBD1 (5 bases). CDR1 is SGHAT, CDR2 FQNNGV, per germline. Trimming took off 0 bases at V and 7 bases at J, with 15 bases between the two ends. The CDR3 runs to 15 residues. The CDR3 region has the DNA TGTGCCAGCAGCTTAGACCGCGTTAGACAGCTTGAAGCTTTCTTT. Translation: CASSLDRVRQLEAFF.

This clonotype was seen a few times. J is TRBJ2-5 and V is TRBV7-2; perhaps D is TRBD1 or TRBD2 (5 bases each). CDR1 and CDR2 from the germline V gene are SGHTA and FQGNSA. The CDR3 is 16 amino acids. The V gene lost 3 bases and the J gene lost 9 bases, with 23 bases spanning the gap. The CDR3 nucleotides read TGTGCCAGCAGCTTCCGACCGGGGACCAGCGTTAAGGCCCAGTACTTC. Protein: CASSFRPGTSVKAQYF.

The chain combines TRBV7-9 with TRBJ2-1; D is unclear. The germline V gene has CDR1 SEHNR and CDR2 FQNEAQ (reference sequence). CDR3 size: 13 residues. With 2 bases removed from V and 8 bases from J, the gap between germline ends came to 10 bases. CDR3 nucleotide sequence: TGTGCCAGCAGCTTAAGGTCTTTCGATGAGCAGTTCTTC. Translation: CASSLRSFDEQFF.

This clonotype was seen more than once but under ten times. The chain couples TRBV20-1 to TRBJ1-2, with TRBD1 matching over 7 bases. Trimming at V came to 2 bases and at J to 2 bases, leaving 5 bases not matched to a gene. Germline lookup yields CDR1 DFQATT and CDR2 SNEGSKA (reference sequence). The CDR3 extends over 14 amino acids. CDR3 in amino acids: CSARHPTGNYGYTF. Written as DNA, the CDR3 is TGCAGTGCTAGACACCCGACAGGGAACTATGGCTACACCTTC.